The 20 T cell receptor beta chains below come from one sample, sequenced in a study of radiation and T cells in renal cell carcinoma. Treatment given: treatment-naive control, cytoreductive nephrectomy. Sequenced by immunoSEQ multiplex PCR; TCRdb stores in-frame clones only, minus some. The sample has 13,000 to 15,000 clones; approximately 60% are singletons. This sample comprised tumor tissue, obtained from a patient whose treatment was nephrectomy without radiotherapy. The receptors originated from a man aged 60 to 75 with renal cell carcinoma.

V and J are TRBV25-1 and TRBJ1-2, with D perhaps matching TRBD1 (5 bases). The CDR3 has 15 amino acids. Germline CDR1 and CDR2: MGHDK and SYGVNS. V was pared by 0 bases and J by 3 bases, with 11 bases between. CDR3 protein: CASSEYPGGDYGYTF. CDR3 bases: TGTGCCAGCAGTGAATATCCGGGGGGGGACTATGGCTACACCTTC.

This chain links TRBV15 with TRBJ2-2; 14 nucleotides line up with TRBD2. In germline, CDR1 is LNHNV, CDR2 YYDKDF (reference sequence). With 1 base clipped from V and 10 bases from J, the junction kept 2 bases outside the gene matches. This CDR3 spans 15 amino acids. DNA of the CDR3: TGTGCCACCAGCAGAGCGGGACTAGCGGGAGAGGAGCTGTTTTTT. Protein: CATSRAGLAGEELFF. Supplemented by reference TRBV15 and TRBJ2-2, the full variable domain reads DAMVIQNPRYQVTQFGKPVTLSCSQTLNHNVMYWYQQKSSQAPKLLFHYYDKDFNNEADTPDNFQSRRPNTSFCFLDIRSPGLGDTAMYLCATSRAGLAGEELFFGEGSRLTVL.

V and J are TRBV7-9 and TRBJ2-1, with TRBD1 as a possible D gene (7 bases). CDR3 length: 16 amino acids. The V and J ends lost 5 bases and 9 bases respectively, with 23 bases between them. The germline V gene has CDR1 SEHNR and CDR2 FQNEAQ (reference sequence). The CDR3 region has the DNA TGTGCCAGCAGCGGACATGGGACAGCGGGCGTGGGTGAGCAGTTCTTC. This translates into CASSGHGTAGVGEQFF.

The CDR3 loop is CASSGGGSTEAFF. The DNA for the CDR3 is TGTGCCAGCTCTGGGGGCGGAAGCACTGAAGCTTTCTTT. The chain is built from TRBV7-2 and TRBJ1-1; maybe TRBD1 (6 bases). The ends were cut back, 8 bases at V and 4 bases at J, with 14 bases in the middle. From germline, CDR1 is SGHTA and CDR2 FQGNSA. The length of the CDR3 is 13 residues.

CDR3 DNA: TGCGCCAGCGCAGAACAGGGTCAAGAGACCCAGTACTTC. Protein sequence: CASAEQGQETQYF. The chain carries TRBV5-1 and TRBJ2-5, with D possibly matching TRBD1 (6 bases). The germline V and J ends were trimmed by 7 bases and 2 bases, with 12 bases remaining between them. CDR3 length: 13 residues. Germline V CDR1 and CDR2: SGHRS, YFSETQ.

This clone was detected a few times. V usage is TRBV7-9 and J usage is TRBJ2-1; 10 bases line up with TRBD2. Trimming removed 0 bases from V and 4 bases from J; junction bases left unmatched: 3. The CDR3 is 16 amino acids. Germline loops: CDR1 SEHNR, CDR2 FQNEAQ (reference sequence). The CDR3 region has the DNA TGTGCCAGCAGCTTAGCCCTAGCGGGAGCTTACAATGAGCAGTTCTTC. Translated, it gives CASSLALAGAYNEQFF.

The chain is built from TRBV5-4 and TRBJ2-1; D remains ambiguous. The ends were cut back, 3 bases at V and 6 bases at J, with 13 bases in the middle. There are 14 residues in the CDR3. Germline CDR1 and CDR2: SGHNT and YYREEE (reference sequence). DNA for the CDR3: TGTGCCAGCAGCTCCCTTTCTGGCTTCAATGAGCAGTTCTTC. This codes for CASSSLSGFNEQFF.

This clone was seen more than once but under ten times. The genes are TRBV9 and TRBJ1-2; D is uncertain. Trimming cost V 0 bases and J 7 bases, with 13 bases left between them. Per germline, CDR1 SGDLS and CDR2 YYNGEE. CDR3 length equals 14 residues. The CDR3 region is CASSVGTQYGGYTF. CDR3 nucleotides: TGTGCCAGCAGCGTAGGCACGCAATACGGTGGCTACACCTTC.

A single count supports this clone. CDR3 coding DNA: TGTGCCAGCAGTTACTCTCGAGGGACTGAAGCTTTCTTT. Amino acid sequence: CASSYSRGTEAFF. This chain links TRBV27 with TRBJ1-1; D remains ambiguous. The CDR3 length is 13 residues. The V end was cut by 4 bases, the J end by 5 bases, with 11 bases between. Germline-derived CDR1 and CDR2 are MNHEY and SMNVEV (reference sequence).

This clone has just a few counts. The chain has TRBV10-3 and TRBJ2-3; D is possibly TRBD1 (5 bases). This CDR3 comprises 15 residues. Germline CDR1 reads ENHRY; CDR2 reads SYGVKD. Between the trimmed V and J ends, which lost 3 bases and 3 bases, there was a span of 13 bases. Written as DNA, the CDR3 is TGTGCCATCAGTGACGCGCAGGGAATGACAGATACGCAGTATTTT. Residues: CAISDAQGMTDTQYF.

This chain uses TRBV2 with TRBJ1-5, with TRBD1 matching over 7 bases. This CDR3 comprises 13 residues. The germline gives CDR1 SNHLY, CDR2 FYNNEI. The junction had 3 bases not matched to a gene; V was cut back by 6 bases and J by 4 bases. The CDR3 is CASRGQLNQPQHF. The CDR3 DNA reads TGTGCCAGCAGGGGACAGTTAAATCAGCCCCAGCATTTT.

This rearrangement joins TRBV5-4 to TRBJ2-2; possibly TRBD2 for D (5 bases). CDR3 length equals 16 residues. Trimming stripped 1 base from V and 4 bases from J, with 14 bases between. Germline CDR1 and CDR2: SGHNT and YYREEE (reference sequence). CDR3 loop: CASSLMERAGTGELFF. Written as DNA, the CDR3 is TGTGCCAGCAGCTTGATGGAGAGGGCCGGCACCGGGGAGCTGTTTTTT. The entire variable domain, with the rest obtained from reference TRBV5-4 and TRBJ2-2, is as follows: ETGVTQSPTHLIKTRGQQVTLRCSSQSGHNTVSWYQQALGQGPQFIFQYYREEENGRGNFPPRFSGLQFPNYSSELNVNALELDDSALYLCASSLMERAGTGELFFGEGSRLTVL.

This chain joins TRBV28 and TRBJ1-1; tentative D call: TRBD1 (5 bases). CDR1 and CDR2 from the germline V gene are MDHEN and SYDVKM. V gave up 7 bases and J gave up 8 bases, with 23 bases separating them. This CDR3 has 15 residues. Here the CDR3 DNA reads TGTGCCAGCACCCTCGCCGGCCAGGGAGGTTCCGAAGCTTTCTTT. Its protein product is CASTLAGQGGSEAFF. Combining the CDR3 with reference TRBV28 and TRBJ1-1 gives the whole variable domain DVKVTQSSRYLVKRTGEKVFLECVQDMDHENMFWYRQDPGLGLRLIYFSYDVKMKEKGDIPEGYSVSREKKERFSLILESASTNQTSMYLCASTLAGQGGSEAFFGQGTRLTVV.

This clone was picked up a small number of times. The chain recombines TRBV5-4 with TRBJ2-5, with TRBD2 matching 7 bases. V lost 3 bases to trimming and J lost 1 base; unmatched junction nucleotides: 9. This CDR3 is built from 16 residues. In germline, CDR1 is SGHNT, CDR2 YYREEE (reference sequence). Written as DNA, the CDR3 is TGTGCCAGCAGCTCCCGCGGGAGAACGACCCAAGAGACCCAGTACTTC. Protein: CASSSRGRTTQETQYF. Supplemented by reference TRBV5-4 and TRBJ2-5, the full variable domain reads ETGVTQSPTHLIKTRGQQVTLRCSSQSGHNTVSWYQQALGQGPQFIFQYYREEENGRGNFPPRFSGLQFPNYSSELNVNALELDDSALYLCASSSRGRTTQETQYFGPGTRLLVL.

The V gene is TRBV7-2, the J gene TRBJ2-3, with TRBD1 identical over 8 bases. The V segment lost 11 bases and the J segment 1 base; nucleotides outside the gene matches: 5. There are 13 residues in the CDR3. CDR1 is SGHTA and CDR2 is FQGNSA in the germline V gene. For the CDR3, the DNA is TGTGCCGGAGGGACAGGTCGCACAGATACGCAGTATTTT. It is translated as CAGGTGRTDTQYF.

The chain joins TRBV27 to TRBJ2-1, with TRBD2 identical over 8 bases. Germline CDR1 and CDR2: MNHEY and SMNVEV (reference sequence). The length of the CDR3 is 18 residues. V dropped 4 bases and J dropped 6; count of bases not matched to a gene: 17. The CDR3 reads CASSSRSSGSLLSNEQFF. As DNA, the CDR3 is TGTGCCAGCAGTTCGAGAAGCAGCGGGAGTTTGCTCTCCAATGAGCAGTTCTTC.

This chain connects TRBV10-3 to TRBJ2-7; 12 bases map to TRBD2. Trimming at V came to 7 bases and at J to 4 bases, leaving 5 bases not matched to a gene. CDR1 and CDR2 (germline): ENHRY, SYGVKD. CDR3 length: 14 residues. CDR3 region: CAINPSGGAYEQYF. The CDR3 DNA reads as TGTGCCATCAACCCTAGCGGGGGGGCGTACGAGCAGTACTTC.

The chain combines TRBV7-9 with TRBJ1-1; TRBD1 matches at 7 bases. V lost 1 base to trimming and J lost 9 bases; unmatched junction nucleotides: 5. Germline V lookup: CDR1 SEHNR, CDR2 FQNEAQ (reference sequence). The CDR3 has 13 residues. The CDR3 loop reads CASSLGGQYQAFF. CDR3 bases: TGTGCCAGCAGCTTAGGGGGACAGTACCAAGCTTTCTTT.

This chain connects TRBV9 to TRBJ2-7; 13 nucleotides agree with TRBD2. V trimming: 3 bases; J trimming: 3 bases; junction bases outside the gene matches: 6. This CDR3 region has 16 residues. Germline CDR1 reads SGDLS; CDR2 reads YYNGEE. CDR3 in amino acids: CASSGPGLAGDYEQYF. In DNA, the CDR3 is TGTGCCAGCAGCGGGCCAGGACTAGCGGGAGACTACGAGCAGTACTTC.

This clone was found once. The V call is TRBV23-1, the J call TRBJ1-3; D is unresolved. TRBV23-1 is designated an ORF whose function remains uncertain. This CDR3 contains 15 residues. The V end lost 0 bases, the J end lost 4 bases, and 10 bases lay between the germline ends. CDR3 protein: CASSQSSCSGNTIYF. The CDR3, as DNA: TGCGCCAGCAGTCAATCTTCCTGCTCCGGAAACACCATATATTTT.